The entry below gives a single T cell receptor beta chain sequence along with its context. TCR beta libraries were built with iRepertoire HTBI primers and Arm-PCR of CDR3 regions. TCRdb ran MiXCR on the multiplex PCR reads and lists one entry per CDR3 protein. The table includes 350,000 to 450,000 distinct CDR3 sequences, roughly 25% detected once. Documented time point: persistent/refractory GD, antithyroid drugs over 5 years with positive TRAb. The TCR library was made from RNA that had been extracted from PBMCs in TRIzol. Investigators report Graves' disease was diagnosed under American Thyroid Association guidelines. EDTA tubes were used for drawing 8 to 9 milliliters of peripheral blood. This sample stems from a study of regulatory T cells in long-lasting Graves disease. CDR3 size: 15 residues. The germline V and J ends were trimmed by 2 bases and 3 bases, with 13 bases remaining between them. The germline gives CDR1 KGHSH, CDR2 LQKENI.

This chain joins TRBV18 and TRBJ2-5; D is uncertain. The sequence was obtained from a woman aged 40 to 50 with Graves disease. Sequenced material: peripheral blood mononuclear cells (PBMCs), taken when the disease was refractory, from a patient treated with antithyroid drugs. The CDR3 loop reads CASSPIRTAKETQYF. CDR3 DNA: TGTGCCAGCTCACCAATTCGAACAGCAAAAGAGACCCAGTACTTC. Together with reference TRBV18 and TRBJ2-5, the CDR3 gives the full variable domain: NAGVMQNPRHLVRRRGQEARLRCSPMKGHSHVYWYRQLPEEGLKFMVYLQKENIIDESGMPKERFSAEFPKEGPSILRIQQVVRGDSAAYFCASSPIRTAKETQYFGPGTRLLVL.